A selection of T cell receptor beta chains follows, all from one sample in a study of graft-versus-host responses after intestinal transplantation. Method: immunoSEQ multiplex PCR; TCRdb's copy keeps in-frame clones and lacks some. This table has 70,000 to 80,000 clones, 90% appearing once. These receptors' antigens are unknown. The specimen comprised unstimulated CD8+ T cells sorted from spleen or lymph node cells, sampled before intestinal transplant. The receptors come from a human donor who received an intestinal transplant. Each CDR3 is given with its conserved first and last residue. A D gene is named only where the DNA matches it firmly. A row's size may be missing; if present it is once, few, many or a size class.

v_call	d_call	j_call	clone_size	cdr3_aa	cdr3_nt
TRBV5-1	TRBD2	TRBJ2-7	.	CASSLGGSSGTSSAEQYF	TGCGCCAGCAGCTTGGGCGGGAGCTCCGGGACTAGCAGCGCCGAGCAGTACTTC
TRBV7-2	.	TRBJ1-1	.	CASSLEGVWTEAFF	TGTGCCAGCAGCCTCGAGGGGGTTTGGACTGAAGCTTTCTTT
TRBV15	.	TRBJ1-3	.	CATSRDPFGGASGNTIYF	TGTGCCACCAGCAGAGACCCCTTTGGAGGGGCCTCTGGAAACACCATATATTTT
TRBV23-1	.	TRBJ2-2	.	CASSRHRVTGELFF	TGCGCCAGCAGTCGGCACCGGGTCACCGGGGAGCTGTTTTTT
TRBV11-2	.	TRBJ1-3	once	CASSPDYDTIYF	TGTGCCAGCAGCCCGGACTACGACACCATATATTTT
TRBV19	.	TRBJ1-5	once	CASTNGAGVNQPQHF	TGTGCCAGTACCAATGGAGCGGGGGTCAATCAGCCCCAGCATTTT
TRBV5-3	TRBD1	TRBJ1-5	.	CARGRDLGQDSNQPQHF	TGTGCCAGAGGAAGAGATCTCGGACAGGATAGCAATCAGCCCCAGCATTTT
TRBV5-6	TRBD2	TRBJ2-1	.	CASSLVGGNEQFF	TGTGCCAGCAGCTTGGTGGGGGGGAATGAGCAGTTCTTC
TRBV4-1	TRBD2	TRBJ2-1	.	CASSHPSGGRNEQFF	TGCGCCAGCAGCCACCCTAGCGGGGGTAGGAATGAGCAGTTCTTC
TRBV27	.	TRBJ2-1	.	CASSLRGVGALSSYNEQFF	TGTGCCAGCAGTTTAAGGGGTGTTGGCGCTCTGAGCTCCTACAATGAGCAGTTCTTC
TRBV9	.	TRBJ1-2	.	CASSVARMDGYGYTF	TGTGCCAGCAGCGTAGCTAGGATGGATGGATACGGCTACACCTTC
TRBV6-1	TRBD1	TRBJ1-2	.	CATAGQALYYGYTF	TGTGCCACCGCGGGACAGGCCTTATACTATGGCTACACCTTC
TRBV4-1	.	TRBJ1-2	.	CASSHQSTDYGYTF	TGCGCCAGCAGCCATCAATCGACAGACTATGGCTACACCTTC
TRBV6-5	TRBD2	TRBJ2-1	.	CASRGEGDLLDEQFF	TGTGCCAGCAGGGGGGAGGGCGACCTTCTGGATGAGCAGTTCTTC
TRBV9	.	TRBJ2-5	.	CASPEALSPTRTQYF	TGTGCCAGCCCCGAAGCGCTAAGCCCCACCCGGACCCAGTACTTC
TRBV11-2	.	TRBJ2-7	.	CASSLGDEQYF	TGTGCCAGCAGCTTAGGAGACGAGCAGTACTTC
TRBV12-5	.	TRBJ2-1	.	CASGHGVNEQFF	TGTGCTAGTGGTCACGGGGTTAATGAGCAGTTCTTC
TRBV29-1	.	TRBJ1-1	.	CTLGETGGHTEAFF	TGCACCTTAGGGGAAACCGGGGGGCACACTGAAGCTTTCTTT
TRBV14	TRBD1	TRBJ1-2	.	CASSQALTGANGYTF	TGTGCCAGCAGCCAAGCCCTGACAGGGGCTAATGGCTACACCTTC
TRBV19	.	TRBJ2-7	.	CASIGAGEQYF	TGTGCCAGTATAGGGGCGGGAGAGCAGTACTTC
TRBV6-1	TRBD1	TRBJ2-5	.	CASEALLSGGETQYF	TGTGCCAGCGAAGCCCTTTTGTCAGGGGGAGAGACCCAGTACTTC
TRBV4-1	.	TRBJ1-6	.	CASSPTGYNSPLHF	TGCGCCAGCAGCCCTACAGGTTATAATTCACCCCTCCACTTT
TRBV6-5	.	TRBJ1-5	.	CASSPRPGGNQPQHF	TGTGCCAGCAGTCCACGCCCAGGGGGCAATCAGCCCCAGCATTTT
TRBV4-1	.	TRBJ1-2	.	CASSQEIRYYGYTF	TGCGCCAGCAGCCAAGAGATCCGGTACTATGGCTACACCTTC
TRBV10-3	TRBD2	TRBJ2-7	.	CAISAGSGNSYEQYF	TGTGCCATCAGTGCTGGTAGCGGGAACTCCTACGAGCAGTACTTC
TRBV2	.	TRBJ2-1	.	CARPGRQFF	TGTGCCAGACCAGGGCGGCAGTTCTTC
TRBV21-1	.	TRBJ2-7	.	CASSKVGQGQYF	TGTGCCAGCAGCAAAGTGGGACAGGGACAGTACTTC
TRBV9	TRBD1	TRBJ1-5	.	CASSAGQVNQPQHF	TGTGCCAGCAGCGCAGGACAGGTAAATCAGCCCCAGCATTTT
TRBV13	.	TRBJ1-1	.	CASSSTGGIGTEAFF	TGTGCCAGCAGCTCAACTGGGGGGATAGGCACTGAAGCTTTCTTT
TRBV4-2	.	TRBJ2-1	.	CASSLGSENEQFF	TGTGCCAGCAGCCTCGGTAGCGAAAATGAGCAGTTCTTC
TRBV4-2	.	TRBJ1-2	.	CASSHLGETGYTF	TGTGCCAGCAGCCACCTGGGAGAAACCGGCTACACCTTC
TRBV7-8	TRBD2	TRBJ2-7	once	CASSLPGTSGGNYEQYF	TGTGCCAGCAGCTTACCCGGGACTAGCGGGGGAAATTACGAGCAGTACTTC
TRBV2	.	TRBJ2-1	.	CASRNPRGRELLDEQFF	TGTGCCAGCAGGAACCCCAGAGGGCGCGAGCTGCTGGATGAGCAGTTCTTC
TRBV6-1	TRBD2	TRBJ2-2	.	CASSPGLAGFGELFF	TGTGCCAGCAGTCCGGGACTAGCGGGGTTCGGGGAGCTGTTTTTT
TRBV4-1	TRBD1	TRBJ2-7	.	CASSQEPHRGPTYEQYF	TGCGCCAGCAGCCAAGAGCCCCACAGGGGACCAACCTACGAGCAGTACTTC
TRBV2	TRBD2	TRBJ2-7	.	CASTERGDEQYF	TGTGCCAGCACCGAGCGGGGGGACGAGCAGTACTTC